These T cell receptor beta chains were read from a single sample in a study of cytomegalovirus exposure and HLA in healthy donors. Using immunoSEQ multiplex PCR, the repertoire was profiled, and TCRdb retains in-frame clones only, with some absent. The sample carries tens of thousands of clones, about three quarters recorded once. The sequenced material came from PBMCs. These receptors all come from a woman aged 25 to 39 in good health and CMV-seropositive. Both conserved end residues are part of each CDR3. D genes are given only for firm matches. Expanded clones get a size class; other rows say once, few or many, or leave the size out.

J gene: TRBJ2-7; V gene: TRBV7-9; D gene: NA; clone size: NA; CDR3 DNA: TGTGCCAGCAGCGGCAGGGGATACGAGCAGTACTTC; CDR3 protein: CASSGRGYEQYF
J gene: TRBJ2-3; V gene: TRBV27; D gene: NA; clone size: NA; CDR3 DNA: TGTGCCAGCAGTTCCCAGGGGTTTGGGACAGATACGCAGTATTTT; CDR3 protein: CASSSQGFGTDTQYF
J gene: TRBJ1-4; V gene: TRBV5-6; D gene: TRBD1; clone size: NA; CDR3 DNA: TGTGCCAGCAGCAGGGGATCCGGGACAGGGACCTCTAATGAAAAACTGTTTTTT; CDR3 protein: CASSRGSGTGTSNEKLFF
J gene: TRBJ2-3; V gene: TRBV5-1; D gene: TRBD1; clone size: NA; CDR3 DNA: TGCGCCAGCAGCGGGGGACAGGGTCGTGGCACAGATACGCAGTATTTT; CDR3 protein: CASSGGQGRGTDTQYF
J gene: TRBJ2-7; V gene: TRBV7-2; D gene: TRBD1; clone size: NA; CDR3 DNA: TGTGCCAGCAGCGGGACAGGGGGCTCGGTAGACGAGCAGTACTTC; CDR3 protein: CASSGTGGSVDEQYF
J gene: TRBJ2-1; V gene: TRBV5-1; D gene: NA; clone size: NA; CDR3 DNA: TGCGCTATTATCAAGCAGAAAGCGGCATACGATGAGCAGTTCTTC; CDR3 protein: CAIIKQKAAYDEQFF
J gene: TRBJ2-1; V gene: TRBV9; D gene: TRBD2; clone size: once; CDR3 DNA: TGTGCCAGCAGCCCAGGACTAGAAGGTGCAATCTCCTACAATGAGCAGTTCTTC; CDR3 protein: CASSPGLEGAISYNEQFF
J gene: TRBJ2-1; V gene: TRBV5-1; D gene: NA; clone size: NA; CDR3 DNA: TGCGCCAGCTCGGGGGAGCTTTTCGACAATGAGCAGTTCTTC; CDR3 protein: CASSGELFDNEQFF
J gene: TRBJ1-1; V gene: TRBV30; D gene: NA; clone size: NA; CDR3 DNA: TGTGCCTGGAGTGTAGCACAGTACACTGAAGCTTTCTTT; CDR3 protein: CAWSVAQYTEAFF
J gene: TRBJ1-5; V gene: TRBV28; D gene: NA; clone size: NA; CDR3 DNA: TGTGCCAGCACGTATAGCAATCAGCCCCAGCATTTT; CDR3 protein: CASTYSNQPQHF
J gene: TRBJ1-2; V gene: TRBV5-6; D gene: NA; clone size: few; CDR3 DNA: TGTGCCAGCAGCTTGGTGACTTACTATGGCTACACCTTC; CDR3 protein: CASSLVTYYGYTF
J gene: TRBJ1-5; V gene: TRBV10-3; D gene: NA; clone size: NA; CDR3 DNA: TGTGCCATCAGTGAGGGGCAGGGGAGCAATCAGCCCCAGCATTTT; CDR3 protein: CAISEGQGSNQPQHF
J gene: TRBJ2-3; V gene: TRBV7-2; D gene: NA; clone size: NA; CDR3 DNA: TGTGCCAGCAGCTTAGTGCCGGCGGTCGTAGATACGCAGTATTTT; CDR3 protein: CASSLVPAVVDTQYF
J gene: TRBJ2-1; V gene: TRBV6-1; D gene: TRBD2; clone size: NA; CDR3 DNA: TGTGCCAGCAGTAGCGGGCTCCCCGGGGGGGAGCAGTTCTTC; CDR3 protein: CASSSGLPGGEQFF
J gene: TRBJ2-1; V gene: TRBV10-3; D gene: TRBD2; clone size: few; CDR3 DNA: TGTGCCATCAGTGGACTTGCGGGAGGCTCCTACAATGAGCAGTTCTTC; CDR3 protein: CAISGLAGGSYNEQFF
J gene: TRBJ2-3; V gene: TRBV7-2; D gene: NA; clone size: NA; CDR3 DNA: TGTGCCAGCAGCTTACTCACAGATACGCAGTATTTT; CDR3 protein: CASSLLTDTQYF
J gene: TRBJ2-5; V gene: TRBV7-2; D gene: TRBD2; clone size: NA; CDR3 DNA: TGTGCCAGCAGCTTTACGGGGGGACTCCAGTACTTC; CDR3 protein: CASSFTGGLQYF
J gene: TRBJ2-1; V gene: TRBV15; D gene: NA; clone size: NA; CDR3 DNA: TGTGCCCGCCAGGGTATTAATGAGCAGTTCTTC; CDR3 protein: CARQGINEQFF